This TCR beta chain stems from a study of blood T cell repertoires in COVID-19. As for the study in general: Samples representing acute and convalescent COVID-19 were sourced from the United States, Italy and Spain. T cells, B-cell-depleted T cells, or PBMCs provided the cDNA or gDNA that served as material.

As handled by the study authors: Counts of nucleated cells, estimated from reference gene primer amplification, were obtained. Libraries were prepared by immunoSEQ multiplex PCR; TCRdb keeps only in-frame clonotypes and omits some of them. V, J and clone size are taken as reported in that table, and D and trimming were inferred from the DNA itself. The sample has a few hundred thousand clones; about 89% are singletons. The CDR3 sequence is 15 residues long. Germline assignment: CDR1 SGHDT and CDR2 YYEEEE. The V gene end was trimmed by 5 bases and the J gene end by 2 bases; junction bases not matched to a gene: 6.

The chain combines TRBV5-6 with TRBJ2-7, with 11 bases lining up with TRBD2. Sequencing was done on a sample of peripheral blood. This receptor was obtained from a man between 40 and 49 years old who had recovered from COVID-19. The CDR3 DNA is TGTGCCAGCAGGGAGCTAGCGGGGGGACCCTACGAGCAGTACTTC. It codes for CASRELAGGPYEQYF.